This T cell receptor (beta chain) was sequenced in a study of blood T cell repertoires in COVID-19. The overall study: Some COVID-19 samples were acute and others convalescent; all came from the United States, Italy and Spain. T cells, B-cell-depleted T cells, or PBMCs provided the cDNA or gDNA that served as material.

This CDR3 spans 12 amino acids. The V end lost 5 bases, the J end lost 6 bases, and 8 bases lay between the germline ends. CDR1 MNHNY and CDR2 SVGAGI come from the germline V gene (reference sequence). Methods used by the authors: From reference gene primer amplification, estimates of nucleated cell counts were derived. Profiled with immunoSEQ multiplex PCR; TCRdb holds only in-frame clones, not every one. V and J calls and clone size are given by that table; D and trimming were obtained from the DNA. Here the sample spans roughly 180,000 clones, about 80% being singletons. The clonotype was recovered from a woman in her forties or fifties with active or convalescent COVID-19. The sequenced sample consisted of peripheral blood. The chain has TRBV6-6 and TRBJ1-3, with D perhaps TRBD1 (6 bases). The chain's CDR3 is CASSGQINTIYF. Written as DNA, the CDR3 is TGTGCCAGCAGTGGACAGATAAACACCATATATTTT.